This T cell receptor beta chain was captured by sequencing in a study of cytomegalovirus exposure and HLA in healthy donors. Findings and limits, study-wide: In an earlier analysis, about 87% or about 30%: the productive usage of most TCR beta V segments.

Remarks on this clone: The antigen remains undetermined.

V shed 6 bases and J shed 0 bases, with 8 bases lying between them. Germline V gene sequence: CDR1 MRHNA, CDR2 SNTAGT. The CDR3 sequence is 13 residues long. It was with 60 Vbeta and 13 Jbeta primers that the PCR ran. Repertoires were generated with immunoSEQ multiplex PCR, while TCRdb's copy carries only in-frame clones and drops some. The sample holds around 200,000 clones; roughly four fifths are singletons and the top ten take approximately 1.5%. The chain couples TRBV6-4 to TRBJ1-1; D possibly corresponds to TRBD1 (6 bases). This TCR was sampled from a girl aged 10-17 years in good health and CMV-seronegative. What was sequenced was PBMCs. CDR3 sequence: CASRQGLNTEAFF. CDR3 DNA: TGTGCCAGCAGACAGGGTTTGAACACTGAAGCTTTCTTT.